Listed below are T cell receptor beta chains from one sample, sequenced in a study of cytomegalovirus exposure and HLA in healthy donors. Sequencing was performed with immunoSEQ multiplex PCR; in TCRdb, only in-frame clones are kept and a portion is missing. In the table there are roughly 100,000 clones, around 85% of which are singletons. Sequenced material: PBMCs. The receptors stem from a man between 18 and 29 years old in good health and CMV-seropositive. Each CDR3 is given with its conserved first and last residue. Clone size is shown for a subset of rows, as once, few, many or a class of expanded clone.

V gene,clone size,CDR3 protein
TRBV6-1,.,CASIFRMNTEAFF
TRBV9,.,CASSAGPRTTSTDTQYF
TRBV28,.,CASRTGGNTGELFF
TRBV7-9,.,CASSDNLGTQYF
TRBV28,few,CASRSRDRGYYGYTF
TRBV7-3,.,CASSLKGPEGAGANVLTF
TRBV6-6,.,CASSYNRGPEYGYTF
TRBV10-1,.,CASRQGGSGELFF
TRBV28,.,CASSSPRGVRDTEAFF
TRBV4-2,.,CASSQDRAIGETQYF
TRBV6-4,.,CASTRTGGTEAFF
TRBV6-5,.,CASSSAAGGYTF
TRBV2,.,CASSAPRGLVSTDEQYF
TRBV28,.,CASSRGNEQYF
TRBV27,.,CASSPGQGVEQYF
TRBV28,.,CASSAKFGTSKGISYEQYF
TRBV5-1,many,CASNWASGYEQYF
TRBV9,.,CASSVGAGRGDEQFF
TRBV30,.,CAWRERAYSGRYTDTQYF
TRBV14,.,CASSSGLDYGYTF
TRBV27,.,CPPPADSYEQYF
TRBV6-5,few,CATQSWNTGELFF
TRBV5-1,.,CASRALGGNTEAFF
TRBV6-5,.,CASTGRGQGYEKLFF
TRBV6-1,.,CASSQLAGDSDTQYF
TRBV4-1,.,CASSQGQGAAANYGYTF
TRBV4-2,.,CASSQLGLAATDTQYF
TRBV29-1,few,CSEGDKGGYTF
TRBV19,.,CASMRSLAGGGDTGELFF
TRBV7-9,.,CASRGFEGTEAFF
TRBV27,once,CASSLVSEETQYF
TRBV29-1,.,CSVIQDSNQPQHF
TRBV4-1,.,CASSQEDRGINEKLFF
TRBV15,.,CATSRVVTSGAYRSTDTQYF
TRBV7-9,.,CASSLPSGRAPGLAHEQYF
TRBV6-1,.,CASSAGTGYQPQHF
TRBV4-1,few,CASSQTGLALYEQYF
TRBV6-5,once,CASSPDQETQYF
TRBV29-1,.,CSVTRQSDGYTF
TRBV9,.,CASSASGSDTGELFF
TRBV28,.,CASSQQGFRGYTF
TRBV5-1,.,CASSLDRPNTEAFF
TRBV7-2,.,CASSNKGAGEQFF
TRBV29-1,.,CSVEGRTSGRIETDTQYF
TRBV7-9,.,CASSLAVGAEAFF
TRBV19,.,CASSFGSDSLNTEAFF